The clone carrying this T cell receptor (beta chain) was detected once. This record belongs to a study of tissue T cells after allogeneic stem cell transplantation. Assay: immunoSEQ multiplex PCR; the TCRdb copy retains only in-frame clones and omits some. The sample records about 10,000 clones, about 65% being singletons. Retrospectively chosen non-transplant comparators had other cancers and at least five gastrointestinal samples, without known gastrointestinal disease. GI sites, liver, skin and spleen were taken after median 9.75 post-mortem hours. V shed 5 bases and J 5 bases; nucleotides not matched to a gene: 9. The length of the CDR3 is 15 residues. Per germline, CDR1 LNHDA and CDR2 SQIVND (reference sequence).

The J gene is TRBJ2-7, the V gene TRBV19; 10 bases fit TRBD1. Source: tissue from the stomach, taken at autopsy. The TCR comes from a male donor aged 60 or over with lung cancer. CDR3 region: CASSSPGTGEHEQYF. The CDR3 nucleotides are TGTGCCAGTAGTTCTCCGGGGACAGGGGAACACGAGCAGTACTTC. Using reference TRBV19 and TRBJ2-7 for the parts outside the CDR3, the full variable domain is DGGITQSPKYLFRKEGQNVTLSCEQNLNHDAMYWYRQDPGQGLRLIYYSQIVNDFQKGDIAEGYSVSREKKESFPLTVTSAQKNPTAFYLCASSSPGTGEHEQYFGPGTRLTVT.